One and the same sample provided the 2 T cell receptor beta chains below, sequenced in a study of cytomegalovirus exposure and HLA in healthy donors. Primers for the PCR totalled 60 Vbeta and 13 Jbeta. Assay: immunoSEQ multiplex PCR; the TCRdb copy retains only in-frame clones and omits some. The sample lists roughly 120,000 clones, around 78% occurring once. Sequences were obtained from PBMCs. These receptors were taken from a man between 60 and 75 years old in good health and CMV-seropositive.

There are a few counts of this clone. The chain's CDR3 is CASTVAGGLMTEQFF. The DNA of the CDR3 is TGTGCCAGCACTGTAGCGGGGGGCCTCATGACGGAGCAGTTCTTC. V is TRBV5-4 and J is TRBJ2-1, with TRBD2 identical over 10 bases. Looked up from germline, CDR1 is SGHNT and CDR2 is YYREEE (reference sequence). J lost 10 bases, V lost 6 bases, and 13 bases had no gene match. The CDR3 spans 15 residues.

This clone was detected once. In nucleotides, the CDR3 is TGTGCCAGCAGCCCGTTGAATAGCGGGGGAGAGACCCAGTACTTC. Protein product: CASSPLNSGGETQYF. The gene calls are TRBV7-6 and TRBJ2-5; 9 nucleotides agree with TRBD2. Trimming at V came to 5 bases and at J to 4 bases, leaving 8 bases not matched to a gene. Per germline, CDR1 SGHVS and CDR2 FNYEAQ. This CDR3 region has 15 residues.